This T cell receptor beta chain was recovered during a study of blood T cell repertoires in COVID-19. In the study overall: Italy, Spain and the United States were the sources of the convalescent and acute COVID-19 samples.

Sequencing used immunoSEQ multiplex PCR; TCRdb keeps in-frame clones, though not all of them. The data contain tens of thousands of clones, more than 70% of them seen just once; the ten biggest clones take up around 21%. The sequence was collected from a man aged 30 to 39 with COVID-19, enrolled during active disease. Sequenced: peripheral blood.

CDR3 region: CAWSPGTSGITDTQYF. The CDR3 DNA follows: TGTGCCTGGAGTCCTGGGACTAGCGGGATAACAGATACGCAGTATTTT. The J gene is TRBJ2-3, the V gene TRBV30; TRBD2 aligns across 13 bases. The CDR3 extends over 16 amino acids. V lost 2 bases and J lost 3; bases outside the gene matches: 5. Germline V CDR1 and CDR2: GTSNPN, SVGIG (reference sequence).